This TCR beta chain derives from a study of identical twins' blood T cells. TCRdb re-analysed the 5' RACE reads in MiXCR, keeping a single row per CDR3 protein. Among fewer than 450,000 distinct CDR3 sequences listed, over 25% were seen once. V lost 4 bases and J lost 7, with 10 bases in between. CDR3 length equals 11 residues. Germline loops: CDR1 SQVTM, CDR2 ANQGSEA. Sequenced sample: PBMCs. The gene calls are TRBV29-1 and TRBJ1-2; no definite D call. The receptor's source is a woman between 18 and 55 years old in good health. DNA of the CDR3: TGCAGCGTTGTAGGGTCGGGTGGCTACACCTTC. It yields the protein CSVVGSGGYTF.